The 27 T cell receptor beta chains reported below all come from one sample, sequenced in a study of vaccination and CD4 T cells after COVID-19. Treatment indicated: roughly 10-day PBMC culture with coronavirus spike peptide pools or control peptides (ViraFEST assay). Their target antigens are unknown. The assay that was used to sequence DNA from cultured CD4+ T cells was the Oncomine TCR Beta short-read assay. TCRdb processed the PCR reads anew with MiXCR; each CDR3 protein has one entry. The data show about 21,000 distinct CDR3 sequences, approximately 44% seen once. The sample in question was CD4+ T cells from blood, cultured in vitro, obtained before SARS-CoV-2 vaccination. These receptor sequences come from a human donor who received a COVID-19 vaccine.

The chain is built from TRBV6-1 and TRBJ1-2; weak D call: TRBD1 (6 bases). Germline-derived CDR1 and CDR2 are MNHNS and SASEGT. V shed 5 bases and J shed 7 bases, with 17 bases lying between them. The CDR3 runs 14 residues. CDR3: CASSPMNRERGYTF. The CDR3 nucleotides are TGTGCCAGCAGTCCTATGAACAGGGAACGTGGCTACACCTTC.

This clonotype counts as medium-sized. The V call is TRBV12-3 or TRBV12-4, the J call TRBJ2-3; D perhaps matches TRBD2 (6 bases). Trimming pared 6 bases from V and 1 base from J, leaving 17 bases between. CDR3 length equals 16 residues. CDR3 sequence (DNA): TGTGCCAGCAGCCTCCGGGACTTTTCACGCACAGATACGCAGTATTTT. Protein: CASSLRDFSRTDTQYF.

The rearrangement uses TRBV5-1 and TRBJ1-6, with D possibly TRBD1 on 6 matching bases. V dropped 3 bases and J dropped 11 bases, with 15 bases sitting between them. Germline V gives CDR1 SGHRS, CDR2 YFSETQ. The CDR3 length is 14 residues. CDR3 protein: CASSSTGTPAPLHF. The CDR3 coding sequence is TGCGCCAGCAGCTCTACAGGGACCCCAGCACCCCTCCACTTT.

The rearrangement links TRBV6-1 to TRBJ2-1; 10 bases are a match to TRBD1. Germline trimming cut 5 bases from V and 5 bases from J; bases unmatched to any gene: 6. This CDR3 has 15 residues. Germline lookup yields CDR1 MNHNS and CDR2 SASEGT. CDR3 sequence (DNA): TGTGCCAGCAGTCCGGGACAGGGGTGGCACAATGAGCAGTTCTTC. Residues: CASSPGQGWHNEQFF.

The V and J genes are TRBV19 and TRBJ1-6, with 9 bases aligning to TRBD1. The germline V gene encodes CDR1 LNHDA and CDR2 SQIVND (reference sequence). This CDR3 is 15 amino acids long. V lost 4 bases and J lost 6; bases outside the gene matches: 4. CDR3 DNA sequence: TGTGCCAGTAGTACGGGACAGGGCGGTAATTCACCCCTCCACTTT. Its translation: CASSTGQGGNSPLHF.

The chain combines TRBV20-1 with TRBJ2-5, with 8 bases aligning to TRBD2. Trimming removed 3 bases from V and 0 bases from J; junction bases left unmatched: 3. Germline V lookup: CDR1 DFQATT, CDR2 SNEGSKA (reference sequence). CDR3 length equals 14 residues. CDR3 in DNA: TGCAGTGCTAGCGGGGGGGCGTACCAAGAGACCCAGTACTTC. This sequence encodes CSASGGAYQETQYF.

The sample holds a few counts of this clonotype. The rearrangement links TRBV9 to TRBJ1-2; D uncertain. The CDR3 has 14 residues. CDR1 is SGDLS, CDR2 YYNGEE, per germline. The V end was cut by 4 bases, the J end by 2 bases, with 12 bases between. The CDR3 reads CASSISTANYGYTF. In DNA form, the CDR3 reads TGTGCCAGCAGCATCTCGACGGCCAACTATGGCTACACCTTC.

This clonotype occurred a few times. This chain uses TRBV7-6 with TRBJ1-2; weak D call: TRBD1 (5 bases). The V end was cut by 0 bases, the J end by 7 bases, with 9 bases between. In germline, CDR1 is SGHVS, CDR2 FNYEAQ. The CDR3 consists of 13 residues. The chain's CDR3 is CASSLAGQGGYTF. DNA of the CDR3: TGTGCCAGCAGCTTAGCTGGCCAGGGTGGCTACACCTTC.

The rearrangement links TRBV6-5 to TRBJ1-5, with D uncertain. The CDR3 totals 14 residues. Per the germline V gene, CDR1 is MNHEY and CDR2 is SVGAGI. Trimming removed 4 bases at V and 1 base at J, with 8 bases between. For the CDR3, the DNA is TGTGCCAGCAGTTTAGGACGGAGCAATCAGCCCCAGCATTTT. Residues: CASSLGRSNQPQHF.

The chain links TRBV20-1 to TRBJ1-5; D remains ambiguous. Looked up from germline, CDR1 is DFQATT and CDR2 is SNEGSKA (reference sequence). The CDR3 is 14 amino acids. The V end was cut by 1 base, the J end by 5 bases, with 12 bases between. CDR3 nucleotide sequence: TGCAGTGCTAGAGGGTGGGTAGGGTATCAGCCCCAGCATTTT. Its protein is CSARGWVGYQPQHF.

This clonotype was detected a few times. The chain carries TRBV7-3 and TRBJ1-1; TRBD1 might be the D (5 bases). The CDR3 consists of 14 residues. V lost 4 bases to trimming and J lost 4 bases, with 13 bases between them. CDR1 is SGHTA, CDR2 FQGTGA, per germline. CDR3 nucleotide sequence: TGTGCCAGCAGCTCGGGACTTAGTGGCACTGAAGCTTTCTTT. As protein: CASSSGLSGTEAFF.

V usage is TRBV5-5 and J usage is TRBJ2-7; D not resolved. Trimming pared 2 bases from V and 0 bases from J, leaving 9 bases between. The CDR3 runs to 14 residues. Germline V gives CDR1 SGHKS, CDR2 YYEKEE (reference sequence). The CDR3 sequence is CASSFRIPSYEQYF. The CDR3, as DNA: TGTGCCAGCAGCTTCCGTATTCCCTCCTACGAGCAGTACTTC.

The chain employs TRBV15 and TRBJ2-7; 7 nucleotides agree with TRBD1. Germline V gene sequence: CDR1 LNHNV, CDR2 YYDKDF (reference sequence). J lost 6 bases, V lost 1 base, and 9 bases had no gene match. The CDR3 sequence is 15 residues long. CDR3 sequence: CATSRGTGSHGEQYF. As DNA, the CDR3 is TGTGCCACCAGCAGAGGGACAGGAAGTCATGGCGAGCAGTACTTC.

As regards this clonotype: The junction does not match germline at one end; this may be a read error. This chain links TRBV6-5 with TRBJ1-2, with D maybe TRBD1 (5 bases). The CDR3 sequence is 12 residues long. Looked up from germline, CDR1 is MNHEY and CDR2 is SVGAGI. Written as DNA, the CDR3 is TGTGCCGGCAGTTACTACAAGGGGGGCTACACCTTC. Translating gives CAGSYYKGGYTF.

J is TRBJ2-3 and V is TRBV6-1; TRBD2 might be the D (6 bases). V dropped 6 bases and J dropped 4 bases, with 20 bases sitting between them. Germline V gene sequence: CDR1 MNHNS, CDR2 SASEGT. The CDR3 runs 16 residues. DNA for the CDR3: TGTGCCAGCAGCCAGCCGCGGGACTTGGGAGCAGATACGCAGTATTTT. Translation gives CASSQPRDLGADTQYF.

The V gene is TRBV11-2, the J gene TRBJ2-2; D may correspond to TRBD1 or TRBD2 (5 bases each). The CDR3 runs 16 residues. Germline V CDR1 and CDR2: SGHAT, FQNNGV. V lost 6 bases to trimming and J lost 1 base, with 15 bases between them. The CDR3 nucleotides are TGTGCCAGCAGGTCAAGAGGGGAACTGAACACCGGGGAGCTGTTTTTT. It yields the protein CASRSRGELNTGELFF.

The chain combines TRBV2 with TRBJ1-1; D not resolved. The CDR3 spans 13 residues. Germline V CDR1 and CDR2: SNHLY, FYNNEI. Trimming pared 9 bases from V and 4 bases from J, leaving 15 bases between. CDR3 sequence reads: CARNHLDITEAFF. In DNA, the CDR3 is TGTGCCAGAAATCACCTGGATATCACTGAAGCTTTCTTT.

This chain's CDR3 is CASSIRGQGAWETQYF. For the CDR3, the DNA is TGTGCCAGTAGTATAAGAGGACAGGGGGCTTGGGAGACCCAGTACTTC. V gene TRBV19 combines with J gene TRBJ2-5; TRBD1 matches 11 bases. With 2 bases clipped from V and 5 bases from J, the junction kept 7 bases outside the gene matches. Looked up from germline, CDR1 is LNHDA and CDR2 is SQIVND (reference sequence). The CDR3 length is 16 residues.

The rearrangement links TRBV5-4 to TRBJ2-3, with TRBD2 identical over 12 bases. V shed 4 bases, J shed 3 bases, and the junction held 3 bases outside the gene matches. Germline CDR1 SGHNT, CDR2 YYREEE (reference sequence). CDR3 size: 15 residues. CDR3 in DNA: TGTGCCAGCAGCCGGACTAGCGGGGTAACAGATACGCAGTATTTT. It is translated as CASSRTSGVTDTQYF.

The genes are TRBV6-5 and TRBJ1-3; 9 bases fit TRBD1. In germline, CDR1 is MNHEY, CDR2 SVGAGI. The CDR3 sequence is 16 residues long. The V and J ends lost 0 bases and 4 bases, in that order; junction bases with no gene match: 4. CDR3 protein: CASSYSNRGLGNTIYF. The CDR3 DNA reads as TGTGCCAGCAGTTACTCGAACAGGGGGCTGGGAAACACCATATATTTT.

V gene TRBV7-9 combines with J gene TRBJ1-1; D gene uncertain. V was pared by 1 base and J by 5 bases, with 11 bases between. The CDR3 loop spans 14 amino acids. The germline V gene encodes CDR1 SEHNR and CDR2 FQNEAQ (reference sequence). CDR3 in amino acids: CASSLDLTGTEAFF. CDR3 sequence (DNA): TGTGCCAGCAGCTTAGATCTAACGGGGACTGAAGCTTTCTTT.

The chain is built from TRBV20-1 and TRBJ1-1; the D is unclear. V shed 0 bases and J shed 0 bases, with 11 bases lying between them. Germline values: CDR1 DFQATT, CDR2 SNEGSKA (reference sequence). This CDR3 region has 15 residues. The CDR3 protein is CSAREWNTMNTEAFF. The CDR3 DNA reads TGCAGTGCTAGAGAGTGGAACACAATGAACACTGAAGCTTTCTTT.

This clonotype was observed a few times. The chain recombines TRBV12-3 or TRBV12-4 with TRBJ2-3; TRBD2 aligns across 10 bases. V was pared by 1 base and J by 2 bases, with 9 bases of the junction left unmatched. CDR3 length equals 18 residues. CDR3 DNA sequence: TGTGCCAGCAGTTTAGGGTCCCTAGCGGGGGTTCCCACAGATACGCAGTATTTT. It yields the protein CASSLGSLAGVPTDTQYF.

The chain carries TRBV6-1 and TRBJ2-5; D uncertain. The germline V and J ends were trimmed by 6 bases and 1 base, with 6 bases remaining between them. The germline gives CDR1 MNHNS, CDR2 SASEGT. The CDR3 spans 12 residues. This chain's CDR3 is CASRRFQETQYF. The CDR3 DNA is TGTGCCAGCAGGAGGTTCCAAGAGACCCAGTACTTC.

The J gene is TRBJ1-5, the V gene TRBV2; 7 bases are a match to TRBD1. The CDR3 has 15 amino acids. The germline CDR1 and CDR2 sequences are SNHLY and FYNNEI. V gave up 5 bases and J gave up 4 bases; unmatched junction bases: 8. The CDR3 bases are TGTGCCAGCAGTCGTGGACAGGAAGGTAATCAGCCCCAGCATTTT. Protein product: CASSRGQEGNQPQHF.

This clonotype was observed a handful of times. The chain joins TRBV20-1 to TRBJ1-4; no clear D. Trimming stripped 6 bases from V and 0 bases from J, with 11 bases between. CDR1 DFQATT and CDR2 SNEGSKA come from the germline V gene (reference sequence). This CDR3 comprises 14 residues. The CDR3 here is CSAFGGPTNEKLFF. Here the CDR3 DNA reads TGCAGTGCATTCGGCGGACCAACTAATGAAAAACTGTTTTTT.

The genes are TRBV7-9 and TRBJ2-5; D is ambiguous. Germline V gene lookup returns CDR1 SEHNR and CDR2 FQNEAQ (reference sequence). Deletions cut 1 base from V and 4 bases from J, with 13 bases between. The CDR3 sequence is 15 residues long. This chain's CDR3 is CASSLGVKVGETQYF. CDR3 DNA: TGTGCCAGCAGCTTAGGAGTTAAAGTAGGAGAGACCCAGTACTTC.